The T cell receptor beta chain described here comes from a study of identical twins. General observations from the study: Abundant beta clonotypes from cord blood bore fewer insertions; memory repertoires lacked this pattern. Out-of-frame TCR alpha sharing in monozygotic twins exceeded recombination model predictions.

This CDR3 is built from 14 residues. Germline V CDR1 and CDR2: KGHDR, SFDVKD. V lost 3 bases, J lost 6 bases, and 10 bases lay in between. There are many counts of this clonotype. Antigen: not known. Each cDNA held unique molecular identifiers, and template switching gave it a universal primer site. TCRdb independently ran MiXCR on the 5' RACE reads; one entry per CDR3 protein. The table includes under 350,000 distinct CDR3 sequences, roughly 10% detected once. These data also formed part of another study, on yellow fever vaccine responses in identical twins.

This sequence originates from a woman under 30 in good health. The sample comprised CD8+ T cells sorted from blood. This chain links TRBV24-1 with TRBJ2-2, with no clear D. In nucleotides, the CDR3 is TGTGCCACCAGTGATCCAAGTTTCGCCGGGGAGCTGTTTTTT. The encoded protein is CATSDPSFAGELFF.